This passage covers 8 T cell receptor beta chains from one sample sequenced in a study of regulatory T cells in long-lasting Graves disease. Construction of TCR beta libraries relied on iRepertoire HTBI primers and on Arm-PCR targeting CDR3 regions. In TCRdb, the multiplex PCR reads were re-called with MiXCR into one record per CDR3 protein. The repertoire holds about 430,000 distinct CDR3 sequences, around 16% seen once, with approximately 8% in the top ten. This sample's time point: newly diagnosed GD, antithyroid drugs for less than 3 months. After RNA was extracted from PBMCs, the TCR library was made from it. These sequences were also reported in another study, on T cells in Graves' hyperthyroidism and ophthalmopathy.

This specimen was peripheral blood mononuclear cells (PBMCs), taken at new diagnosis, from a patient treated with antithyroid drugs. The receptors originated from a woman between 40 and 55 years old with Graves disease.

This clonotype occurred a few times. This chain uses TRBV7-2 with TRBJ2-1; D not resolved. In germline, CDR1 is SGHTA, CDR2 FQGNSA. Trimming stripped 4 bases from V and 7 bases from J, with 11 bases between. The CDR3 has 13 residues. The CDR3 nucleotides are TGTGCCAGCAGCTCCTCAACAGAGAATGAGCAGTTCTTC. This translates into CASSSSTENEQFF.

This clonotype came up a few times. V is TRBV24-1 and J is TRBJ2-1; D gene uncertain. Germline V gene data show CDR1 as KGHDR and CDR2 as SFDVKD. The CDR3 has 14 amino acids. Trimming took 5 bases from V and 2 from J, leaving 9 bases between them. The DNA for the CDR3 is TGTGCCACCAGTGGCCTTATCCCCTACAATGAGCAGTTCTTC. It translates to CATSGLIPYNEQFF.

There are many counts of this clonotype. The rearrangement joins TRBV7-2 to TRBJ2-1; D not certain. This CDR3 has 14 amino acids. Germline V gene data show CDR1 as SGHTA and CDR2 as FQGNSA. Trimming left V 3 bases short and J 6 bases short, with 12 bases between. The CDR3 protein is CASSLGSNPNEQFF. The CDR3 region has the DNA TGTGCCAGCAGCTTGGGGTCCAACCCCAATGAGCAGTTCTTC.

This clonotype was observed a handful of times. Germline is not matched at one junction end, which may reflect a read error. This sequence joins TRBV7-7 and TRBJ2-3, with 14 bases matching TRBD2. This CDR3 contains 15 residues. Germline CDR1 SSHAT, CDR2 FNYEAQ (reference sequence). CDR3 nucleotide sequence: TGTGCTAGCAGCCCCTCCGGGACTAGCGGGAGTCCGCAGTATTTT. Its protein product is CASSPSGTSGSPQYF.

There are many counts of this clonotype. This rearrangement joins TRBV11-1 to TRBJ2-7; D tentatively reads TRBD1 or TRBD2 (5 bases each). The V gene lost 2 bases and the J gene lost 2 bases, with 10 bases spanning the gap. The CDR3 covers 14 residues. Germline V gene sequence: CDR1 SGHAT, CDR2 FQDESV (reference sequence). DNA of the CDR3: TGTGCCAGCAGCTTAAGGGACGGACCCTACGAGCAGTACTTC. Its protein is CASSLRDGPYEQYF. Full variable domain (rest looked up from reference TRBV11-1 and TRBJ2-7): EAEVAQSPRYKITEKSQAVAFWCDPISGHATLYWYRQILGQGPELLVQFQDESVVDDSQLPKDRFSAERLKGVDSTLKIQPAELGDSAMYLCASSLRDGPYEQYFGPGTRLTVT.

This clonotype was found many times. This chain uses TRBV11-2 with TRBJ1-1, with D possibly TRBD1 on 6 matching bases. V lost 7 bases to trimming and J lost 5 bases, with 20 bases between them. Germline assignment: CDR1 SGHAT and CDR2 FQNNGV. The CDR3 is 15 amino acids. This chain's CDR3 is CASIENTGSKTEAFF. The CDR3 nucleotides read TGTGCCAGCATCGAGAACACAGGGTCGAAGACTGAAGCTTTCTTT.

Details on this clonotype: This likely traces to a read error, being one base from a far larger clone. This chain links TRBV11-1 with TRBJ2-3; no firm D call. The CDR3 covers 8 residues. Germline V CDR1 and CDR2: SGHAT, FQDESV (reference sequence). The CDR3 sequence: CASDAQYF. The CDR3 DNA is TGTGCTTCAGATGCGCAGTATTTT.

This clonotype showed up many times. The chain uses TRBV5-4 and TRBJ2-3; D is possibly TRBD1 (7 bases). The CDR3 spans 16 residues. The V gene lost 6 bases and the J gene lost 0 bases, with 17 bases spanning the gap. Per the germline V gene, CDR1 is SGHNT and CDR2 is YYREEE (reference sequence). CDR3: CASNRRAGGSTDTQYF. The CDR3 coding sequence is TGTGCCAGCAATAGGAGGGCAGGGGGTAGCACAGATACGCAGTATTTT.